One sample yielded the 4 T cell receptor beta chains listed below, sequenced in a study of tumor-infiltrating lymphocytes in primary liver carcinoma. For each extraction, RNA and DNA were obtained together from around 20-30 mg of unsorted bulk tissue. A constant-region primer primed TCR beta cDNA synthesis from about 0.55 ug of total RNA. Three nested multiplex PCR rounds of slightly modified ARM-PCR generated TCR beta libraries. TRBV1-TRBV30 forward primers paired with a C-beta reverse primer drove the first two PCR rounds, roughly 10 cycles each. TCRdb re-derived calls from the multiplex PCR reads in MiXCR, one entry per CDR3 protein. The sample has 100,000 or so distinct CDR3 sequences, about 67% seen once. Sequencing was done on a sample of liver tumor tissue from sampling region 2. Subset specified: tumor region T2, inferior pole. Every receptor here comes from a woman in her fifties or sixties with primary liver carcinoma and hepatitis B virus infection.

Concerning this clonotype itself: Mismatch with germline at one junction end may stem from a read error. CDR3: CASSEARVRGSAETLYF. CDR3 in DNA: TGTGCCAGCAGTGAAGCGCGCGTCAGGGGGAGCGCAGAGACCCTGTACTTC. The genes are TRBV6-1 and TRBJ2-5; TRBD1 matches at 7 bases. Germline V lookup: CDR1 MNHNS, CDR2 SASEGT. The CDR3 runs 17 residues.

As concerns this clonotype: It may be a read error: a sequence one base away is much more abundant. The genes are TRBV5-6 and TRBJ2-1; D is perhaps TRBD2 (6 bases). Trimming stripped 1 base from V and 4 bases from J, with 21 bases between. The CDR3 extends over 18 amino acids. Germline lookup yields CDR1 SGHDT and CDR2 YYEEEE. The CDR3 is CASSLKPVCGGSYNEQFF. CDR3 nucleotide sequence: TGTGCCAGCAGCTTGAAACCCGTTTGTGGGGGGAGTTACAATGAGCAGTTCTTC.

This clonotype was recorded many times. The chain couples TRBV7-3 to TRBJ2-7; 7 bases align to TRBD2. Germline V gene sequence: CDR1 SGHTA, CDR2 FQGTGA. Trimming at V came to 4 bases and at J to 6 bases, leaving 9 bases not matched to a gene. This CDR3 has 14 amino acids. The CDR3 sequence: CASSSNRDYSEQYF. CDR3 in DNA: TGTGCCAGCAGCTCGAACCGGGACTATTCCGAGCAGTACTTC.

This clonotype turned up a few times. V gene TRBV28 combines with J gene TRBJ2-6, with TRBD1 identical over 7 bases. Germline CDR1 MDHEN, CDR2 SYDVKM. The CDR3 runs to 23 residues. The ends lost 2 bases at V and 9 bases at J; junction bases unmatched: 31. CDR3 coding DNA: TGTGCCAGCAGTTTAGGGGGTTATGCCCCCCGACAGGGCGGTAGCTCTGTGGTCAACGTCCTGACTTTC. Residues: CASSLGGYAPRQGGSSVVNVLTF.